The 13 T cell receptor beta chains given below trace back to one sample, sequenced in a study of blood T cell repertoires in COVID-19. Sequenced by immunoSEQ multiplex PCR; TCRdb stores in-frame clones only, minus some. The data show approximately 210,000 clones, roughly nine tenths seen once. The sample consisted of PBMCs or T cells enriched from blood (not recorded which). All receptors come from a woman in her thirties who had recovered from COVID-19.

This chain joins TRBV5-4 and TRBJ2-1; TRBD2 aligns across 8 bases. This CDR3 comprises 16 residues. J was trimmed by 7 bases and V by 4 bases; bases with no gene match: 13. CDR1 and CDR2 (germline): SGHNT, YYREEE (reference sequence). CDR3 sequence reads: CASSPRPGLGRNEQFF. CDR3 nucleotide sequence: TGTGCCAGCAGCCCCAGACCGGGACTAGGCAGGAATGAGCAGTTCTTC.

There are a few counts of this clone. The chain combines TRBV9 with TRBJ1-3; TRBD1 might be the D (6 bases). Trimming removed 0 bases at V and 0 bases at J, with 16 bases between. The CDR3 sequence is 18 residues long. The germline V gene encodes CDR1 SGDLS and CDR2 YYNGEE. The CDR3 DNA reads TGTGCCAGCAGCGTAGACAGGGTGGGTTTAAGCTCTGGAAACACCATATATTTT. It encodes CASSVDRVGLSSGNTIYF.

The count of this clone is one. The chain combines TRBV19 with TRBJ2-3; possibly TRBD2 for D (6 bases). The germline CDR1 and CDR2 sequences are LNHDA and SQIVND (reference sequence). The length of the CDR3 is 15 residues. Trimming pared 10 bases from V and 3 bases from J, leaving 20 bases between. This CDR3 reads CATTDGGRGTDTQYF. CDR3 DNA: TGTGCCACTACGGATGGGGGGAGAGGAACAGATACGCAGTATTTT.

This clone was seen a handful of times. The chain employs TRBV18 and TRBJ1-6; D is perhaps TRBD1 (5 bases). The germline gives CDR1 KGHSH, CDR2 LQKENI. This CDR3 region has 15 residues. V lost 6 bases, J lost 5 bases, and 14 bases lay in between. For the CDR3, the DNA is TGTGCCAGCTCCCTGGGGATCAGGGATAATTCACCCCTCCACTTT. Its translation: CASSLGIRDNSPLHF.

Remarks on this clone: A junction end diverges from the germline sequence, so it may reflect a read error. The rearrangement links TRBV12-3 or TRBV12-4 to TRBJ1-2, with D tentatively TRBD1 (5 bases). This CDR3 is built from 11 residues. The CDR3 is CASSLGRGLNF. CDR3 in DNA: TGTGCCAGCAGCCTCGGACGGGGACTTAATTTC.

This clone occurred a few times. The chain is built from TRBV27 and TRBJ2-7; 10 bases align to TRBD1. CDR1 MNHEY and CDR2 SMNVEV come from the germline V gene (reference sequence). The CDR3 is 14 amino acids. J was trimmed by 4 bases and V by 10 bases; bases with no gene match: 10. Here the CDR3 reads CATRYRDRGYEQYF. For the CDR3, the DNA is TGTGCCACCCGCTACCGGGACAGGGGTTACGAGCAGTACTTC.

The CDR3 loop is CASSLVEGSYNEQFF. The CDR3 nucleotides read TGTGCCAGCAGTTTAGTTGAGGGATCCTACAATGAGCAGTTCTTC. This sequence joins TRBV27 and TRBJ2-1; D is perhaps TRBD2 (5 bases). The CDR3 is made up of 15 amino acids. Germline loops: CDR1 MNHEY, CDR2 SMNVEV (reference sequence). The ends were cut back, 2 bases at V and 1 base at J, with 9 bases in the middle.

CDR3 sequence (DNA): TGTGCCAGCAGCGGGGAAGAGGGACTTTCGGAGCAGTACTTC. It is translated as CASSGEEGLSEQYF. V gene TRBV9 combines with J gene TRBJ2-7; weak D call: TRBD2 (6 bases). V lost 3 bases and J lost 7, with 17 bases in between. CDR3 length: 14 amino acids. The germline V gene encodes CDR1 SGDLS and CDR2 YYNGEE.

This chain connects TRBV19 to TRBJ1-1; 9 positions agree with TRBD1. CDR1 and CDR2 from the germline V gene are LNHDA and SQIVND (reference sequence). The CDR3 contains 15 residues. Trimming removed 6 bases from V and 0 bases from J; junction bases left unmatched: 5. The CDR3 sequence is CASRARTGVNTEAFF. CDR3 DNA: TGTGCCAGTAGGGCTAGGACAGGGGTGAACACTGAAGCTTTCTTT.

The CDR3 is CASSQEWSGGANNEQFF. DNA of the CDR3: TGCGCCAGCAGCCAAGAATGGTCAGGGGGCGCGAACAATGAGCAGTTCTTC. The V gene is TRBV4-3, the J gene TRBJ2-1; 8 bases fit TRBD1. This CDR3 has 17 residues. Germline V gives CDR1 LGHNA, CDR2 YSLEER. J was trimmed by 5 bases and V by 0 bases; bases with no gene match: 9.

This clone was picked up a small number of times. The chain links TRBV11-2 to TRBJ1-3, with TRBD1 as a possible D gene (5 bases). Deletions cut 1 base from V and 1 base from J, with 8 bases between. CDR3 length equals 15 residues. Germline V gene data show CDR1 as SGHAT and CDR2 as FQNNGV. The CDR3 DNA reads TGTGCCAGCAGCTTAGTGGGGCCTTCTGGAAACACCATATATTTT. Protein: CASSLVGPSGNTIYF. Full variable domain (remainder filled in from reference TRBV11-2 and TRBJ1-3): EAGVAQSPRYKIIEKRQSVAFWCNPISGHATLYWYQQILGQGPKLLIQFQNNGVVDDSQLPKDRFSAERLKGVDSTLKIQPAKLEDSAVYLCASSLVGPSGNTIYFGEGSWLTVV.

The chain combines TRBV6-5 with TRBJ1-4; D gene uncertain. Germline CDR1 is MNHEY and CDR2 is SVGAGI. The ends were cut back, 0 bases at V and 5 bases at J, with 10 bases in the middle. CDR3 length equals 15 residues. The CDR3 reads CASSYSTAVNEKLFF. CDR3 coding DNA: TGTGCCAGCAGTTACTCGACCGCGGTAAATGAAAAACTGTTTTTT.

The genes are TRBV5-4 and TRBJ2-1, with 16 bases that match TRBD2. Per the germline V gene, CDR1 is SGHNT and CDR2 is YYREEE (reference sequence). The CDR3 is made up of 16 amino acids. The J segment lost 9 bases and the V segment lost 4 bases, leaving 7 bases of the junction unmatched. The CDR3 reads CASSPGLAGGPFEQFF. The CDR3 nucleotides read TGTGCCAGCAGCCCGGGACTAGCGGGAGGGCCCTTTGAGCAGTTCTTC.